The text below deals with one T cell receptor beta chain. Its antigen is as yet unknown. CDR1 is SGHNT and CDR2 is YYREEE in the germline V gene (reference sequence). This CDR3 region has 15 residues. V lost 5 bases, J lost 1 base, and 7 bases stayed unmatched. At the time of sampling, donors were nominally healthy, though unrecorded immune exposures were likely. It was with 60 Vbeta and 13 Jbeta primers that the PCR ran. The data were produced by immunoSEQ multiplex PCR, yet TCRdb's version contains in-frame clones alone and is incomplete. The sample yields about 140,000 clones, around three quarters seen once. This entry belongs to a study of cytomegalovirus exposure and HLA in healthy donors. Study results and caveats: In an earlier analysis, about 87% or about 30%: the productive usage of most TCR beta V segments. Across all donors, roughly uniform sequencing depth was an assumption of the presence/absence analyses. Evidence from a later analysis indicated that most CMV-associated TCR beta chains looked HLA-restricted.

The sequence derives from a woman in her sixties or seventies in good health and CMV-seropositive. The chain couples TRBV5-4 to TRBJ2-3, with TRBD1 identical over 7 bases. Sequenced material: PBMCs. CDR3 sequence (DNA): TGTGCCAGCAGGTCGGACAGGCAACGCACAGATACGCAGTATTTT. Its protein product is CASRSDRQRTDTQYF.